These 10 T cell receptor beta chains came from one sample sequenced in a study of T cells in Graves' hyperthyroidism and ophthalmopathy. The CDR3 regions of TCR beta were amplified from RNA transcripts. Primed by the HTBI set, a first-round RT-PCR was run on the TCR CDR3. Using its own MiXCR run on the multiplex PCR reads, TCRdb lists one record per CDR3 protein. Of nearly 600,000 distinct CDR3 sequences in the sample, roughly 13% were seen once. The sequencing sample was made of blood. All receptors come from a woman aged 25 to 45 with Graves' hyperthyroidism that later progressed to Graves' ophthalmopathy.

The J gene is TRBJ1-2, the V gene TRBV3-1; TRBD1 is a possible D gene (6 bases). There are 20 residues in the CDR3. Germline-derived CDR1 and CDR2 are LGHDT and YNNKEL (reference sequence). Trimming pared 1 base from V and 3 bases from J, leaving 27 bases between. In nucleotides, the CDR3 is TGTGCCAGCAGCCAAGGCCAGGGGTCGACCGCCGGTTGGGTAGACTATGGCTACACCTTC. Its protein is CASSQGQGSTAGWVDYGYTF. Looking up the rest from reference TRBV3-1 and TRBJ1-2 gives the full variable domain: DTAVSQTPKYLVTQMGNDKSIKCEQNLGHDTMYWYKQDSKKFLKIMFSYNNKELIINETVPNRFSPKSPDKAHLNLHINSLELGDSAVYFCASSQGQGSTAGWVDYGYTFGSGTRLTVV.

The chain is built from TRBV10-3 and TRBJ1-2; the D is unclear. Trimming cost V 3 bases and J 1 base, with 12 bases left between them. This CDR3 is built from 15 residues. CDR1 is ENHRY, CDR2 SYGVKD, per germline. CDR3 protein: CAISDDGTGNYGYTF. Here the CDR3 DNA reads TGTGCCATCAGTGATGATGGTACCGGTAACTATGGCTACACCTTC.

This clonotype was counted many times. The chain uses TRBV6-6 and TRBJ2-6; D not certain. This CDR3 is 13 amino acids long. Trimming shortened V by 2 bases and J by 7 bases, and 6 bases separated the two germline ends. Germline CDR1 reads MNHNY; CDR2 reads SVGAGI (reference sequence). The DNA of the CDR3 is TGTGCCAGCAGTTACGGGGTAGCCAACGTCCTGACTTTC. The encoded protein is CASSYGVANVLTF.

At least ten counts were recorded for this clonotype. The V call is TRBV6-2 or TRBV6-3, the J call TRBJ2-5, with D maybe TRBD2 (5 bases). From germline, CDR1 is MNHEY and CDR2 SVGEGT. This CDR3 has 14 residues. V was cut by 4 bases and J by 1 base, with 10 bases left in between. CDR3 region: CASSFLSGQETQYF. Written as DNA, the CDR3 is TGTGCCAGCAGTTTCCTAAGCGGCCAAGAGACCCAGTACTTC.

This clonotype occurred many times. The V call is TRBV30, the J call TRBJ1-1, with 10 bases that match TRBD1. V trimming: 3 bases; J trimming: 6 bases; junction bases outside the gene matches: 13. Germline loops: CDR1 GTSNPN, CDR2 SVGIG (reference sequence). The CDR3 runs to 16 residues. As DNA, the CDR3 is TGTGCCTGGAGAGCACGCCTTGGACAGGGGGTATCTGAAGCTTTCTTT. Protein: CAWRARLGQGVSEAFF.

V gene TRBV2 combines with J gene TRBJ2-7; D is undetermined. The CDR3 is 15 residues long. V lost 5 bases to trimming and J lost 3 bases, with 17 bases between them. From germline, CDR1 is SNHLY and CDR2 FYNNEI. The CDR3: CASSISGGPGYEQYF. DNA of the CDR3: TGTGCCAGCAGTATTTCCGGTGGCCCAGGCTACGAGCAGTACTTC.

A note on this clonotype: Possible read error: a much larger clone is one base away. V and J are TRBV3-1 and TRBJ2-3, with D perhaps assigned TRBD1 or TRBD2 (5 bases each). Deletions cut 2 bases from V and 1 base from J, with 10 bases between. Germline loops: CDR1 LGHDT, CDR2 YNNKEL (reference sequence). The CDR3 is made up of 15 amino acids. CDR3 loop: CASSQPGTGTDTQYF. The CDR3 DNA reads TGTGCCAGCAGCCAACCCGGGACCGGCACAGATACGCAGTATTTT.

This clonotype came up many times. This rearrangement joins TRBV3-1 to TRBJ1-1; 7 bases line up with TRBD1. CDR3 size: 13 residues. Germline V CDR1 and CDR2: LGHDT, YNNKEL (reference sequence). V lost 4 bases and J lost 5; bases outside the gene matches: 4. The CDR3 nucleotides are TGTGCCAGCAGCCCGACAGGGATGACTGAAGCTTTCTTT. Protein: CASSPTGMTEAFF.

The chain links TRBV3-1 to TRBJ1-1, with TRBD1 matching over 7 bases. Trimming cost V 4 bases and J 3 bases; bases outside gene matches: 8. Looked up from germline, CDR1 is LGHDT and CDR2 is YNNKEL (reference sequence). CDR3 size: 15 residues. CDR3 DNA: TGTGCCAGCAGCCCTCGGGACAGCCTATACACTGAAGCTTTCTTT. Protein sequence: CASSPRDSLYTEAFF.

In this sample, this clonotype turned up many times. The CDR3 bases are TGTGCCGCTGGGGCAGGCTATAATTCACCCCTCCACTTT. This encodes CAAGAGYNSPLHF. V and J are TRBV27 and TRBJ1-6, with D perhaps TRBD1 (5 bases). V was trimmed by 11 bases and J by 3 bases, leaving 11 bases between them. This CDR3 has 13 amino acids. Per the germline V gene, CDR1 is MNHEY and CDR2 is SMNVEV (reference sequence).